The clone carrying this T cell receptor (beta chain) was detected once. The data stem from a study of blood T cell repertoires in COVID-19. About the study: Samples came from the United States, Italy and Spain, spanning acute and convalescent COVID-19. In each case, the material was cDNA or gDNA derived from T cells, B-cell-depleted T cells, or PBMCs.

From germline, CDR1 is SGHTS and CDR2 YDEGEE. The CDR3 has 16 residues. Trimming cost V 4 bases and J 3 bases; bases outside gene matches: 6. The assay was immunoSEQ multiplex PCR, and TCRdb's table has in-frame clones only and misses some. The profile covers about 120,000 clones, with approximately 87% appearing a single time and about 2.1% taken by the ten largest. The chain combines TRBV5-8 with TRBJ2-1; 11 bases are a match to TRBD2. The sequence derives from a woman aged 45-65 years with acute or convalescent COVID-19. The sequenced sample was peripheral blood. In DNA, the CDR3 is TGTGCCAGCAGCCCTGGACTAGCGGGTCTCTACAATGAGCAGTTCTTC. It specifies CASSPGLAGLYNEQFF.